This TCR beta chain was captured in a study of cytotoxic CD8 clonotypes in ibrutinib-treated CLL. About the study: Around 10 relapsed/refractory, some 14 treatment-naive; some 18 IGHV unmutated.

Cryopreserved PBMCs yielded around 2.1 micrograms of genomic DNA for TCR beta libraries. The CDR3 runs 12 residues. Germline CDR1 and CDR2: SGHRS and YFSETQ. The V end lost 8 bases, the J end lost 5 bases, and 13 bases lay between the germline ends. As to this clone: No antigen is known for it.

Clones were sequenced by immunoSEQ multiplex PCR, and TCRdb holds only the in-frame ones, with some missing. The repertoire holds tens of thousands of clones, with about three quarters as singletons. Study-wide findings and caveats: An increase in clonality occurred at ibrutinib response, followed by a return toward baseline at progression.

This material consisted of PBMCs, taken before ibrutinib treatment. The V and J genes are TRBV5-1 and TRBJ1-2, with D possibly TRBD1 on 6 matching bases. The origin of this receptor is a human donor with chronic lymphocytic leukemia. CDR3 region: CARYQGTYGYTF. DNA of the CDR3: TGCGCCAGGTACCAGGGGACGTATGGCTACACCTTC.